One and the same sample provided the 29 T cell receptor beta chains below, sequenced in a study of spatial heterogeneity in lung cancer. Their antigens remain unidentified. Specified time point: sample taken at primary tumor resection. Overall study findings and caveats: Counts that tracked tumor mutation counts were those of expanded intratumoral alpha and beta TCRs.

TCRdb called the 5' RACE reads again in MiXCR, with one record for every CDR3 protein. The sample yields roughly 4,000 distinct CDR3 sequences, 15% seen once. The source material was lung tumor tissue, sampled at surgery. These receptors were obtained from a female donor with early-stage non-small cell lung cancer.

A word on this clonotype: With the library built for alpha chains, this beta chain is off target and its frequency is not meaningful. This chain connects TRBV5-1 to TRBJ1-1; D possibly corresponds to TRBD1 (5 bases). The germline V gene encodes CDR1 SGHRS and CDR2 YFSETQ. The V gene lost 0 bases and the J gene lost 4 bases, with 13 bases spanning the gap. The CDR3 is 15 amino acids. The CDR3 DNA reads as TGCGCCAGCAGCTTGGAACTCGGACACCTCACTGAAGCTTTCTTT. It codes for CASSLELGHLTEAFF.

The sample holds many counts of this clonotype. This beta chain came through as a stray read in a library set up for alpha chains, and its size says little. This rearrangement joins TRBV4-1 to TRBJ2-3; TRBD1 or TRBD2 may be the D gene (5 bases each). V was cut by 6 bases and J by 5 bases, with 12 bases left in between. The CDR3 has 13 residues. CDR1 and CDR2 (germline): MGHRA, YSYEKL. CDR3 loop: CASSPGTLDTQYF. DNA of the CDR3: TGCGCCAGCAGTCCAGGGACCTTAGATACGCAGTATTTT.

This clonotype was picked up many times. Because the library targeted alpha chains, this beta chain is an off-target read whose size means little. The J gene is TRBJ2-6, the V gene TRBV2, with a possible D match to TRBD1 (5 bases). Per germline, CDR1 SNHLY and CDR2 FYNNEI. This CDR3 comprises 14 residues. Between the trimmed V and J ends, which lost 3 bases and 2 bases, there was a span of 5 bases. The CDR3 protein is CASSDRAGANVLTF. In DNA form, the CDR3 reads TGTGCCAGCAGTGACAGGGCTGGGGCCAACGTCCTGACTTTC.

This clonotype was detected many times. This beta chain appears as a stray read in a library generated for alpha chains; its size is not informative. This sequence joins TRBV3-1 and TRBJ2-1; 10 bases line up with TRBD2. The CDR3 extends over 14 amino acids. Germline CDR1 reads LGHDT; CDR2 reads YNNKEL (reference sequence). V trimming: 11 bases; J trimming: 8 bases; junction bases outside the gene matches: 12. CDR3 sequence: CASLPSGGADEQFF. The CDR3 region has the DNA TGTGCCTCCTTGCCCAGCGGGGGGGCTGATGAGCAGTTCTTC.

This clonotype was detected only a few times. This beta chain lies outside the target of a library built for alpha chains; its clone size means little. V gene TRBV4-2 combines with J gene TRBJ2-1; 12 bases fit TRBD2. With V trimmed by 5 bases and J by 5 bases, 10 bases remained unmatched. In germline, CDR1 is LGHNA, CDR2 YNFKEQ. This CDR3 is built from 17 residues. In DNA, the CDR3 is TGTGCCAGCAGCGCACGGTCTAGCGGGGGGGCCGACAATGAGCAGTTCTTC. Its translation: CASSARSSGGADNEQFF.

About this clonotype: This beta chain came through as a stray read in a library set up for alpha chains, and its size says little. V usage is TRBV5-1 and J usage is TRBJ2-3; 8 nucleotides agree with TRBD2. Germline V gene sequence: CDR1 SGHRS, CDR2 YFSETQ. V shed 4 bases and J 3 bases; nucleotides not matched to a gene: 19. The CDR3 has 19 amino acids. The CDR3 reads CASSRLGVAGLIPTDTQYF. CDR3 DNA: TGCGCCAGCAGCCGACTCGGAGTAGCGGGATTGATCCCAACAGATACGCAGTATTTT. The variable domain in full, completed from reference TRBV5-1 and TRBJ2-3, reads KAGVTQTPRYLIKTRGQQVTLSCSPISGHRSVSWYQQTPGQGLQFLFEYFSETQRNKGNFPGRFSGRQFSNSRSEMNVSTLELGDSALYLCASSRLGVAGLIPTDTQYFGPGTRLTVL.

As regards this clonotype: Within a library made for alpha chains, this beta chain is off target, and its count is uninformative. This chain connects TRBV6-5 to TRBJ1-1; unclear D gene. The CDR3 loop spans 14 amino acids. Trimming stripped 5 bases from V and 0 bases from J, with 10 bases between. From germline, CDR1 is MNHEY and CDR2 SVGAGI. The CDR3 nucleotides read TGTGCCAGCAGTCCACTCCCAATGAACACTGAAGCTTTCTTT. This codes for CASSPLPMNTEAFF.

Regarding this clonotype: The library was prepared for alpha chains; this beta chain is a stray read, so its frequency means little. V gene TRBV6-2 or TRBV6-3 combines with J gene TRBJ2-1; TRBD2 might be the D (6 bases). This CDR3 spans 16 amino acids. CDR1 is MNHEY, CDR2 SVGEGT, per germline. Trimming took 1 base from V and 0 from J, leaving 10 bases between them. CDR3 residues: CASSYLAEGSYNEQFF. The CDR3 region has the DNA TGTGCCAGCAGTTACTTAGCGGAGGGCTCCTACAATGAGCAGTTCTTC.

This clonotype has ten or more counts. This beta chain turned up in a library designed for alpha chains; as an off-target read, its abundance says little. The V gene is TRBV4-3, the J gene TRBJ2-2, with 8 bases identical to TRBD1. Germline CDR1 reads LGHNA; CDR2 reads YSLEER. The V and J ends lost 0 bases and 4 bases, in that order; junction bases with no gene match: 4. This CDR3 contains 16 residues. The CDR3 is CASSQDYRGITGELFF. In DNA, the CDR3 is TGCGCCAGCAGCCAAGATTACAGGGGGATCACCGGGGAGCTGTTTTTT.

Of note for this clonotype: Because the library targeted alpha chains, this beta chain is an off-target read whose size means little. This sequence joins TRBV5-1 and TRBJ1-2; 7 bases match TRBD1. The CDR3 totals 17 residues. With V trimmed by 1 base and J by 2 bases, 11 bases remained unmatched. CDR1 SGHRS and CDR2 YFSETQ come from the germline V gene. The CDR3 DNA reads TGCGCCAGCAGCTTGACAATCCAGGGGGAGTCAAACTATGGCTACACCTTC. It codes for CASSLTIQGESNYGYTF. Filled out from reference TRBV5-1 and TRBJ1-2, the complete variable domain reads KAGVTQTPRYLIKTRGQQVTLSCSPISGHRSVSWYQQTPGQGLQFLFEYFSETQRNKGNFPGRFSGRQFSNSRSEMNVSTLELGDSALYLCASSLTIQGESNYGYTFGSGTRLTVV.

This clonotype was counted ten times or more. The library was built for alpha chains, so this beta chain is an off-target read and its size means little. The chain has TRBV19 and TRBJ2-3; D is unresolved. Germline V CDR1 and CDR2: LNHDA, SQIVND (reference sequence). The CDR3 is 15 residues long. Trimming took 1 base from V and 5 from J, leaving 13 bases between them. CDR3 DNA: TGTGCCAGTAGTATAGTAGGGTTGGGTGGAGATACGCAGTATTTT. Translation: CASSIVGLGGDTQYF.

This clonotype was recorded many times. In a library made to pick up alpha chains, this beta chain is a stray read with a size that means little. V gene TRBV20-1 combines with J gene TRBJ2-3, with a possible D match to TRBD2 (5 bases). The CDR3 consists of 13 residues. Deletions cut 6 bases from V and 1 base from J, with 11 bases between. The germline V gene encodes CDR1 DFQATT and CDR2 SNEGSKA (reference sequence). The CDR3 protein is CSADPRGTDTQYF. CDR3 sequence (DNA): TGCAGTGCCGATCCGCGGGGCACAGATACGCAGTATTTT.

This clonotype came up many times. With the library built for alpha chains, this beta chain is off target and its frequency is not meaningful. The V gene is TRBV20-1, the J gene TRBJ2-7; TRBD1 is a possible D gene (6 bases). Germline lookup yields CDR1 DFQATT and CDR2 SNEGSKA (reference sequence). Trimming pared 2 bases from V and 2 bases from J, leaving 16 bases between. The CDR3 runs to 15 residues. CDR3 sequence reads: CSARNRDKGTYEQYF. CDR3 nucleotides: TGCAGTGCTAGAAACCGGGACAAGGGTACCTACGAGCAGTACTTC.

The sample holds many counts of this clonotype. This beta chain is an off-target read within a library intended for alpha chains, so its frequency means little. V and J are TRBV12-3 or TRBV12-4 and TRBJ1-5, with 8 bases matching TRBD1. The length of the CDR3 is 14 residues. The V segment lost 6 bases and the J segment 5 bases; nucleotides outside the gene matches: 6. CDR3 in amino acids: CASSLTGGDQPQHF. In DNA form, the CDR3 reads TGTGCCAGCAGCCTAACAGGGGGGGATCAGCCCCAGCATTTT.

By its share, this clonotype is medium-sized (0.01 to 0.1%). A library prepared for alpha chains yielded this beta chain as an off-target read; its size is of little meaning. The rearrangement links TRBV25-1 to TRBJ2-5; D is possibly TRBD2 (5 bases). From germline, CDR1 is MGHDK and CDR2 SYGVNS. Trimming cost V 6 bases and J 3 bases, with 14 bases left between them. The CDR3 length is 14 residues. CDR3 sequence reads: CASSRKAVKETQYF. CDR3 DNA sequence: TGTGCCAGCAGCCGGAAAGCGGTAAAAGAGACCCAGTACTTC. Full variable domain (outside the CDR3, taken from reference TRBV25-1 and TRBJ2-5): EADIYQTPRYLVIGTGKKITLECSQTMGHDKMYWYQQDPGMELHLIHYSYGVNSTEKGDLSSESTVSRIRTEHFPLTLESARPSHTSQYLCASSRKAVKETQYFGPGTRLLVL.

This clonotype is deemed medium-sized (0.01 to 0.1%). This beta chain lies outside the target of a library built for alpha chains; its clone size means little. CDR3: CSAGTSGGVADTQYF. CDR3 sequence (DNA): TGCAGTGCTGGGACTAGCGGGGGAGTGGCAGATACGCAGTATTTT. The chain joins TRBV20-1 to TRBJ2-3; 14 nucleotides align to TRBD2. This CDR3 has 15 residues. With V trimmed by 5 bases and J by 4 bases, 5 bases remained unmatched. CDR1 is DFQATT and CDR2 is SNEGSKA in the germline V gene (reference sequence).

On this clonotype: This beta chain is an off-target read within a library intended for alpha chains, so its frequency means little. CDR3 amino acids: CASNMDSTDTQYF. The CDR3 DNA reads as TGTGCCAGCAACATGGACAGCACAGATACGCAGTATTTT. The V and J genes are TRBV2 and TRBJ2-3; D remains unclear. V lost 7 bases and J 0 bases, leaving 8 bases between the germline ends. CDR1 is SNHLY and CDR2 is FYNNEI in the germline V gene. The CDR3 totals 13 residues. The entire variable domain, with the rest obtained from reference TRBV2 and TRBJ2-3, is as follows: EPEVTQTPSHQVTQMGQEVILRCVPISNHLYFYWYRQILGQKVEFLVSFYNNEISEKSEIFDDQFSVERPDGSNFTLKIRSTKLEDSAMYFCASNMDSTDTQYFGPGTRLTVL.

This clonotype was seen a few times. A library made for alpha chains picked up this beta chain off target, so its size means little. In nucleotides, the CDR3 is TGCAGTGCTAGCACTAGCGGGAGTGGGGGCCGCACAGATACGCAGTATTTT. Translation gives CSASTSGSGGRTDTQYF. The V gene is TRBV20-1, the J gene TRBJ2-3, with 11 nucleotides matching TRBD2. The CDR3 length is 17 residues. Germline trimming cut 3 bases from V and 1 base from J; bases unmatched to any gene: 9. Germline CDR1 DFQATT, CDR2 SNEGSKA (reference sequence).

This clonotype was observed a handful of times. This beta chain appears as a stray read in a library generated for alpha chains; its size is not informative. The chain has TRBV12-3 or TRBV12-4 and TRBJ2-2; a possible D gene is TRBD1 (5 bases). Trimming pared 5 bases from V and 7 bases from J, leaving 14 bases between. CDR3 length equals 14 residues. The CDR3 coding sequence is TGTGCCAGCAGTCCCCAGGGCGTCCACGGGGAGCTGTTTTTT. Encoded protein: CASSPQGVHGELFF.

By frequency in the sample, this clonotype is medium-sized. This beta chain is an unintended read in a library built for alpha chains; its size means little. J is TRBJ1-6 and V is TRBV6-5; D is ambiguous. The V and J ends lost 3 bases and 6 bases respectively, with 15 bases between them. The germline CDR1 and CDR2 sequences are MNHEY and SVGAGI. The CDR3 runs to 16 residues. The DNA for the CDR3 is TGTGCCAGCAGTTATGACCCCTTTCCAACTAATTCACCCCTCCACTTT. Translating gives CASSYDPFPTNSPLHF.

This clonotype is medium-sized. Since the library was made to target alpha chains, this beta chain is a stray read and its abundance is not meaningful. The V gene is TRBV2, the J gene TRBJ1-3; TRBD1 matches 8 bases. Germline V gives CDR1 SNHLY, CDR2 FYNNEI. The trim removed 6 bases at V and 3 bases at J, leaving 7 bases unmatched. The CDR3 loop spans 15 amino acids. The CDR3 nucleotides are TGTGCCAGCAGAGGACAGGGACTGATTGGAAACACCATATATTTT. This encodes CASRGQGLIGNTIYF. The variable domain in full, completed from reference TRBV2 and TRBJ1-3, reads EPEVTQTPSHQVTQMGQEVILRCVPISNHLYFYWYRQILGQKVEFLVSFYNNEISEKSEIFDDQFSVERPDGSNFTLKIRSTKLEDSAMYFCASRGQGLIGNTIYFGEGSWLTVV.

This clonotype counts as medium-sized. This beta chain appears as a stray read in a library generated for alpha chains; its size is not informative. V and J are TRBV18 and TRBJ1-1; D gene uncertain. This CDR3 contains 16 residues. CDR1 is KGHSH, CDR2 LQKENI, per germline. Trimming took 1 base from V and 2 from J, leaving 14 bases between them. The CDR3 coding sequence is TGTGCCAGCTCACCACTATCGGCAGGAACAAACACTGAAGCTTTCTTT. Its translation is CASSPLSAGTNTEAFF.

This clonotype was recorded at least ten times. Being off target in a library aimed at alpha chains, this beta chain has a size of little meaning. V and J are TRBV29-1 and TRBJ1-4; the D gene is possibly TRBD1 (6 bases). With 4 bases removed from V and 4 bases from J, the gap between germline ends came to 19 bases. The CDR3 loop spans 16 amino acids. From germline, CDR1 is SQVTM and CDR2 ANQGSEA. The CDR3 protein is CSVVENLQGINEKLFF. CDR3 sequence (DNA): TGCAGCGTTGTCGAGAACCTACAGGGAATTAATGAAAAACTGTTTTTT.

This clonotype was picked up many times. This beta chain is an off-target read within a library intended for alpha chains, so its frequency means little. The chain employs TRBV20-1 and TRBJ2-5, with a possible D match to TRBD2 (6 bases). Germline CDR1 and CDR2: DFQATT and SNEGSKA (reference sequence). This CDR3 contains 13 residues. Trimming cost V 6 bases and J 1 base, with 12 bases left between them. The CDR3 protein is CSAPRGGQETQYF. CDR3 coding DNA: TGCAGTGCCCCGAGGGGAGGCCAAGAGACCCAGTACTTC.

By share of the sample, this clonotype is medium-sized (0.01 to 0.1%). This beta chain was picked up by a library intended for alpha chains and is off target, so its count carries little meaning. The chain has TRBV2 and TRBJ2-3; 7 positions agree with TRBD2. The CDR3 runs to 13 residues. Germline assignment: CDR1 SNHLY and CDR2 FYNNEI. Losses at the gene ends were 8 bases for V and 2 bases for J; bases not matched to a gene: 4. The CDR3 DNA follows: TGTGCCAGCTCGGGGGGAAACACAGATACGCAGTATTTT. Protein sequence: CASSGGNTDTQYF. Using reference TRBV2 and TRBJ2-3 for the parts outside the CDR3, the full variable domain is EPEVTQTPSHQVTQMGQEVILRCVPISNHLYFYWYRQILGQKVEFLVSFYNNEISEKSEIFDDQFSVERPDGSNFTLKIRSTKLEDSAMYFCASSGGNTDTQYFGPGTRLTVL.

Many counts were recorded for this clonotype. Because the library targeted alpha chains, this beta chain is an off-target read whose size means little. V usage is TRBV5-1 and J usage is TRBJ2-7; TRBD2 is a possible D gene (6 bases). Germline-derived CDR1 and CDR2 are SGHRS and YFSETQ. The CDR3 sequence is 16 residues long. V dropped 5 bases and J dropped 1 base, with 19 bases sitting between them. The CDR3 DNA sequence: TGCGCCAGCAGTCCGATAGGGACTGCCCTTTCCTACGAGCAGTACTTC. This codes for CASSPIGTALSYEQYF.

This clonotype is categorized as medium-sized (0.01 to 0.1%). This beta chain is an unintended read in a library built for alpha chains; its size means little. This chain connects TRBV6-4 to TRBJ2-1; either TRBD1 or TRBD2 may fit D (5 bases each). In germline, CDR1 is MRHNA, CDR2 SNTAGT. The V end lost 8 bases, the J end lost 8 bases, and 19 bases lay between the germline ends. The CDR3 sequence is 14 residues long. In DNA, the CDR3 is TGTGCCAGCTCGGAGCAGGGTCGAGGGTATGAGCAGTTCTTC. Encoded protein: CASSEQGRGYEQFF.

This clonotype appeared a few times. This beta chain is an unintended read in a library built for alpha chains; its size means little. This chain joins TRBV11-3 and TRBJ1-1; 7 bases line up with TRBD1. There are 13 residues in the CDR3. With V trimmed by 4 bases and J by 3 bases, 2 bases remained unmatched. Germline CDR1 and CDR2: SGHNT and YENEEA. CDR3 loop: CASSYTGDTEAFF. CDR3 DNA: TGTGCCAGCAGCTACACAGGGGACACTGAAGCTTTCTTT.

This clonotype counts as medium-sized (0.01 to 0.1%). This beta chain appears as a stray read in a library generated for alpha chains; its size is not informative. CDR3 sequence reads: CASSEGKIAPGEQYF. CDR3 coding DNA: TGTGCCAGCAGTGAAGGAAAGATTGCCCCCGGCGAGCAGTACTTC. J is TRBJ2-7 and V is TRBV2; no reliable D call. The CDR3 covers 15 residues. In germline, CDR1 is SNHLY, CDR2 FYNNEI. Trimming took 1 base from V and 6 from J, leaving 16 bases between them.